Sequencing of this TCR beta chain was carried out in a study of T cells in Graves' hyperthyroidism and ophthalmopathy. Turning to the study itself: At initial diagnosis, before any treatment had begun, peripheral blood was obtained.

Amplification of TCR beta CDR3 regions was performed using RNA transcripts as template. RT-PCR in the first round (using the HTBI primer set) targeted the TCR CDR3. TCRdb passed the multiplex PCR reads through MiXCR, listing each CDR3 protein once. The table records about 380,000 distinct CDR3 sequences, around 15% of them present only once. The sample comprised blood. The clonotype comes from a woman in her twenties or thirties with Graves' ophthalmopathy.

This CDR3 reads CASSYSLGQGITEAFF. The DNA for the CDR3 is TGTGCCAGCAGTTACTCTCTGGGACAGGGGATCACTGAAGCTTTCTTT. The chain employs TRBV2 and TRBJ1-1; 10 nucleotides agree with TRBD1. V lost 5 bases and J lost 4; bases outside the gene matches: 10. CDR1 and CDR2 from the germline V gene are SNHLY and FYNNEI. This CDR3 has 16 amino acids.